This entry describes one T cell receptor (beta chain). Its specificity is unknown. The assay was immunoSEQ multiplex PCR, and TCRdb's table has in-frame clones only and misses some. The table records over 95,000 clones, approximately 87% of them present only once. The sample originates from a study of T cell responses to AZD1222 COVID-19 vaccine. Study-level results: Of spike-specific TCRs, nearly half reportedly target regions left unmutated in variants.

The sequenced sample was peripheral blood, obtained on day 0 of AZD1222 vaccination. The origin of this receptor is an adult in good health.

The CDR3 DNA sequence: TGCAGCGTTTCCTCCCCAGCGAATGGGCGTTGGAACGAGCAGTACTTC. Translation: CSVSSPANGRWNEQYF. The chain has TRBV29-1 and TRBJ2-7; D remains ambiguous. Trimming stripped 5 bases from V and 5 bases from J, with 25 bases between. Germline V gene lookup returns CDR1 SQVTM and CDR2 ANQGSEA. The CDR3 consists of 16 residues.